This T cell receptor (beta chain) was recovered during a study of cytomegalovirus exposure and HLA in healthy donors. The overall study: There were around 390 genotyped donors. Of these, about 80% fell in the genetic ancestry cluster associated with self-reported Caucasian donors. General study points: Exclusion applied to some V segments, including TRBV6-2 and TRBV6-3, as they were indistinguishable.

Primers for the PCR totalled 60 Vbeta and 13 Jbeta. Assay used: immunoSEQ multiplex PCR; TCRdb lists only in-frame clones, some missing. The table shows about 200,000 clones, with about 81% occurring only once. In regard to this clone: Its antigen is unidentified.

Germline CDR1 reads MDHEN; CDR2 reads SYDVKM. The V and J ends lost 5 bases and 5 bases, in that order; junction bases with no gene match: 3. The length of the CDR3 is 13 residues. There were likely unrecorded immune exposures, though donors were nominally healthy when sampled. The chain joins TRBV28 to TRBJ1-2, with 9 positions matching TRBD1. Material: PBMCs. The receptor comes from a woman in her forties or fifties in good health and CMV-seropositive. CDR3 sequence reads: CASSMGQGYGYTF. The CDR3, as DNA: TGTGCCAGCAGTATGGGACAGGGTTATGGCTACACCTTC.